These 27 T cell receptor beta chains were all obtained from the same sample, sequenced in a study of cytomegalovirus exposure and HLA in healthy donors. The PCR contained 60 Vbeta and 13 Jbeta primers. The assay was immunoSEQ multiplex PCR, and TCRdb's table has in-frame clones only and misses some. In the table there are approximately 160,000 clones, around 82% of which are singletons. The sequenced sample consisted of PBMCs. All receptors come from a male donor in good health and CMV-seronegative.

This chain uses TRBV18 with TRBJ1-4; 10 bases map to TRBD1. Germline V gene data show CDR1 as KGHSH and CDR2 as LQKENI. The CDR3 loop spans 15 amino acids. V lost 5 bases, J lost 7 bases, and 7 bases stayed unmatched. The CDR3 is CASSGDRGQSEKLFF. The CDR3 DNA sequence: TGTGCCAGCTCAGGCGACAGGGGGCAGAGTGAAAAACTGTTTTTT.

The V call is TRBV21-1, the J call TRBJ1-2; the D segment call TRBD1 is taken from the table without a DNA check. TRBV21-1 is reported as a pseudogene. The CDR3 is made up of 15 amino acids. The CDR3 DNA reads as TGTGCCAGCAGCAAAGCGGAGGGGGCTGGCTATGGCTACACCTTC. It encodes CASSKAEGAGYGYTF.

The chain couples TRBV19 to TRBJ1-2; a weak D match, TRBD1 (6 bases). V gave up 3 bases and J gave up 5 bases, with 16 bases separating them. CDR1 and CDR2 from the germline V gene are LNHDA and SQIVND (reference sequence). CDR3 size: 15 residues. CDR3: CASSIRGTGKYGYTF. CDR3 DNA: TGTGCCAGTAGTATTCGGGGAACAGGGAAGTATGGCTACACCTTC.

CDR3 loop: CASSVTGNPNYGYTF. The CDR3 DNA follows: TGCGCCAGCAGCGTGACAGGCAACCCTAACTATGGCTACACCTTC. This chain links TRBV10-1 with TRBJ1-2, with D possibly TRBD1 on 6 matching bases. V was shortened by 6 bases and J by 0 bases, with 14 bases between the two germline ends. The CDR3 runs 15 residues. Germline V gene data show CDR1 as WNHNN and CDR2 as SYGVQD (reference sequence).

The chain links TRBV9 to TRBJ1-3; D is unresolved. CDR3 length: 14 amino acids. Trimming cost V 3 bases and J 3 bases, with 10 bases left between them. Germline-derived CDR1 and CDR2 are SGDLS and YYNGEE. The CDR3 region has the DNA TGTGCCAGCAGCGCTATAGAACGTGGAAACACCATATATTTT. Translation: CASSAIERGNTIYF.

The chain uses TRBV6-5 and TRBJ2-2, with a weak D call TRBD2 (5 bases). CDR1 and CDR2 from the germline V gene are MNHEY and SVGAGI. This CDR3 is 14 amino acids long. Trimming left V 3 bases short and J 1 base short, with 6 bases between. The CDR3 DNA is TGTGCCAGCAGTTATCGGGAGAACACCGGGGAGCTGTTTTTT. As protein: CASSYRENTGELFF.

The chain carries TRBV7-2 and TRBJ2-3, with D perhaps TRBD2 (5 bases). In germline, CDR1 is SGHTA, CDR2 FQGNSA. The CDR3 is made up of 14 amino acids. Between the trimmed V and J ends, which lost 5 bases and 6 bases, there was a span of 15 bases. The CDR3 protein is CASSPPLVSDTQYF. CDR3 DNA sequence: TGTGCCAGCAGCCCACCACTAGTTTCTGATACGCAGTATTTT.

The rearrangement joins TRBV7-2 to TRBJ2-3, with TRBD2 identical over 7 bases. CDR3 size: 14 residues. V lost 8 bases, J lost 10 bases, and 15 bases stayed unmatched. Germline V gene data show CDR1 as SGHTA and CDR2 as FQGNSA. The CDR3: CASREGGTPTAQYF. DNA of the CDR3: TGTGCCAGCCGAGAGGGAGGGACCCCGACGGCGCAGTATTTT. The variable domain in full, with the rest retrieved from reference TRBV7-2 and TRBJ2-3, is GAGVSQSPSNKVTEKGKDVELRCDPISGHTALYWYRQSLGQGLEFLIYFQGNSAPDKSGLPSDRFSAERTGGSVSTLTIQRTQQEDSAVYLCASREGGTPTAQYFGPGTRLTVL.

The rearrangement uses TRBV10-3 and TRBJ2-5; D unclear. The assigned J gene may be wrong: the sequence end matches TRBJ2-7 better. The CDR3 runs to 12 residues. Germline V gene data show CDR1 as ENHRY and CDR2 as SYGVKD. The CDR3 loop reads CAISVRTYEQYF. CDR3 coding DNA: TGTGCCATCAGCGTCCGAACCTACGAGCAGTACTTC.

In DNA form, the CDR3 reads TGTGCCAGCCGACTGACTAGCGGGGCGAACACCGGGGAGCTGTTTTTT. Its protein is CASRLTSGANTGELFF. This chain links TRBV10-3 with TRBJ2-2; 11 positions agree with TRBD2. Germline assignment: CDR1 ENHRY and CDR2 SYGVKD. The length of the CDR3 is 16 residues. Trimming removed 10 bases from V and 0 bases from J; junction bases left unmatched: 7.

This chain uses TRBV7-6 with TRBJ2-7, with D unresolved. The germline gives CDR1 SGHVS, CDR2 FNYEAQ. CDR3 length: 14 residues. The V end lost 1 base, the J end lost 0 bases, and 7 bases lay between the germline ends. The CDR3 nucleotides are TGTGCCAGCAGCTTAGAGGCTAGCTCCTACGAGCAGTACTTC. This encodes CASSLEASSYEQYF.

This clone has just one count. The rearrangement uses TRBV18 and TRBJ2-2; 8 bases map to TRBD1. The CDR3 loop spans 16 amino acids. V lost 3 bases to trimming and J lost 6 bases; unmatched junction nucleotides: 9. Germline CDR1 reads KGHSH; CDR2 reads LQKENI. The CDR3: CASSPFDRGLSGELFF. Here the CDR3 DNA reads TGTGCCAGCTCACCCTTCGACAGGGGATTATCCGGGGAGCTGTTTTTT.

The CDR3 region has the DNA TGTGCCAGCAGCCCAAAACCGGGACAGGGGTCCTACGAGCAGTACTTC. This sequence encodes CASSPKPGQGSYEQYF. The chain joins TRBV7-3 to TRBJ2-7; 10 nucleotides match TRBD1. V trimming: 5 bases; J trimming: 1 base; junction bases outside the gene matches: 8. The CDR3 is made up of 16 amino acids. CDR1 and CDR2 (germline): SGHTA, FQGTGA.

This CDR3 reads CASSAGGSILSYNEQFF. The CDR3 coding sequence is TGTGCCAGCAGCGCCGGAGGTTCAATACTATCCTACAATGAGCAGTTCTTC. The chain uses TRBV9 and TRBJ2-1; a possible D gene is TRBD2 (5 bases). Deletions cut 3 bases from V and 1 base from J, with 17 bases between. Germline CDR1 SGDLS, CDR2 YYNGEE. This CDR3 contains 17 residues.

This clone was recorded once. The CDR3, as DNA: TGTGCCAGTAACTCCGGGACAGGGGTTTGGGAGCAGTACTTC. This codes for CASNSGTGVWEQYF. V and J are TRBV6-6 and TRBJ2-7; TRBD1 matches at 10 bases. The CDR3 totals 14 residues. Germline lookup yields CDR1 MNHNY and CDR2 SVGAGI (reference sequence). Germline trimming cut 9 bases from V and 7 bases from J; bases unmatched to any gene: 12.

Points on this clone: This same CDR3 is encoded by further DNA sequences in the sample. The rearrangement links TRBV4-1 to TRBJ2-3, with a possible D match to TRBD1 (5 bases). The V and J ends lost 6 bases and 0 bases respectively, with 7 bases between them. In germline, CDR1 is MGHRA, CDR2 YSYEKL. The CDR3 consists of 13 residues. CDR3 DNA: TGCGCCAGCAGTCCAGGGAGCACAGATACGCAGTATTTT. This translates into CASSPGSTDTQYF.

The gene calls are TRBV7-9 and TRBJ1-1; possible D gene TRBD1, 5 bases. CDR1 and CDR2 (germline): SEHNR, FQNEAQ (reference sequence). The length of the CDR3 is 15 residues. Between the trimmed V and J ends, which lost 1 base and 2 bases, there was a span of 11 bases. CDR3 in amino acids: CASSLGRGDNTEAFF. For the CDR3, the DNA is TGTGCCAGCAGCTTAGGACGGGGGGATAACACTGAAGCTTTCTTT.

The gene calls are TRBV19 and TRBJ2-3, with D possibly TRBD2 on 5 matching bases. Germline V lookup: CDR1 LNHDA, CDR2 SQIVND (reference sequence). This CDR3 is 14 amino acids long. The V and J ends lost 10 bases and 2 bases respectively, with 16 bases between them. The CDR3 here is CATRGLQTTDTQYF. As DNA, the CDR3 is TGTGCCACCAGAGGGCTGCAGACCACAGATACGCAGTATTTT.

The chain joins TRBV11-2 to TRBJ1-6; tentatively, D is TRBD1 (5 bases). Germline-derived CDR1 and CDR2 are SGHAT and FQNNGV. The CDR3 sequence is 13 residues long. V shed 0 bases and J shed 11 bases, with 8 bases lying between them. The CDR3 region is CASSLDRVTPLHF. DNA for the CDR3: TGTGCCAGCAGCTTAGACAGGGTGACACCCCTCCACTTT.

The CDR3, as DNA: TGCGCCAGCAGCGCGGGACAGGGGTTCACTGAAGCTTTCTTT. Translation gives CASSAGQGFTEAFF. This sequence joins TRBV5-1 and TRBJ1-1; 10 bases fit TRBD1. The length of the CDR3 is 14 residues. The V gene end was trimmed by 4 bases and the J gene end by 4 bases; junction bases not matched to a gene: 4. CDR1 is SGHRS, CDR2 YFSETQ, per germline.

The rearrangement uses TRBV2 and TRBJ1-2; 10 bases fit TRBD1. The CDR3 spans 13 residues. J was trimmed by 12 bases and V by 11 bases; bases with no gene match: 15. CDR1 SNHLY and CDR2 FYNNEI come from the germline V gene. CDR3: CAGSAETGGRNTF. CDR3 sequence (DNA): TGTGCCGGCTCCGCGGAGACAGGGGGCCGGAACACCTTC.

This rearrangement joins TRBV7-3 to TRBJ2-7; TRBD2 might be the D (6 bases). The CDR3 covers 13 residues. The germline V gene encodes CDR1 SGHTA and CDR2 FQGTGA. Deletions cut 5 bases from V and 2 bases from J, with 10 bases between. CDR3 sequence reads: CASSLGGTYEQYF. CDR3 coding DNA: TGTGCCAGCAGCCTCGGGGGAACCTACGAGCAGTACTTC.

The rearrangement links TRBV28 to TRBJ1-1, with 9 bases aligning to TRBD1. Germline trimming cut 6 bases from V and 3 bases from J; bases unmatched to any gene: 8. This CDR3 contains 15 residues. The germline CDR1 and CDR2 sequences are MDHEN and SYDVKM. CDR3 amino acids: CASRGATGGYTEAFF. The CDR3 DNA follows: TGTGCCAGCAGGGGGGCGACAGGGGGATACACTGAAGCTTTCTTT.

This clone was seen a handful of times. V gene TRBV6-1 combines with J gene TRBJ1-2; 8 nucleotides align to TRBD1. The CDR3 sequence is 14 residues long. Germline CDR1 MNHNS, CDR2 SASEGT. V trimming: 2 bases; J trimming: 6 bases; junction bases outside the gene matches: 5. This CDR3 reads CASSERQGRDGYTF. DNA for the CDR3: TGTGCCAGCAGTGAAAGACAGGGGAGGGATGGCTACACCTTC.

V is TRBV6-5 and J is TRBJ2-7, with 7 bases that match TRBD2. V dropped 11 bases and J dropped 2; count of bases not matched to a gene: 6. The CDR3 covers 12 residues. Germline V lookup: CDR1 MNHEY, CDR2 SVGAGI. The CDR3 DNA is TGTGCCGCAGGGAGCGGGGCCTACGAGCAGTACTTC. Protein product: CAAGSGAYEQYF.

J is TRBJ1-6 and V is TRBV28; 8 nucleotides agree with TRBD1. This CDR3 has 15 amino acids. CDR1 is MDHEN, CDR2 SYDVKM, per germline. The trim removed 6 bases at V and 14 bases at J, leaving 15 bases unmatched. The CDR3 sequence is CASSQDRGGTKALHF. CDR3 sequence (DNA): TGTGCCAGCAGCCAAGACAGGGGCGGGACCAAGGCCCTCCACTTT.

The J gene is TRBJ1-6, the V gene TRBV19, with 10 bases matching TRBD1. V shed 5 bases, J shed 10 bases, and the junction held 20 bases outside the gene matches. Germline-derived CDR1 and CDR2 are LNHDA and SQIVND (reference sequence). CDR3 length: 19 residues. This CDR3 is CASSFRARQGAITGSPLHF. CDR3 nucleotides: TGTGCCAGTAGTTTCCGAGCCAGACAGGGGGCTATCACCGGGTCACCCCTCCACTTT. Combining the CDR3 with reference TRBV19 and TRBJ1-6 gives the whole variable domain DGGITQSPKYLFRKEGQNVTLSCEQNLNHDAMYWYRQDPGQGLRLIYYSQIVNDFQKGDIAEGYSVSREKKESFPLTVTSAQKNPTAFYLCASSFRARQGAITGSPLHFGNGTRLTVT.